The 20 T cell receptor beta chains given below trace back to one sample, sequenced in a study of graft-versus-host responses after intestinal transplantation. Libraries were prepared by immunoSEQ multiplex PCR; TCRdb keeps only in-frame clonotypes and omits some of them. This sample has around 30,000 clones, with approximately 93% found just once. Material: PBMCs, obtained about 65 days after intestinal transplant. The receptor set was obtained from a human patient who received an intestinal transplant, so some T cells may come from the graft donor.

The rearrangement uses TRBV2 and TRBJ1-5; TRBD1 matches 9 bases. V dropped 3 bases and J dropped 6; count of bases not matched to a gene: 15. The CDR3 totals 18 residues. CDR1 SNHLY and CDR2 FYNNEI come from the germline V gene. The CDR3 sequence: CASSDPGQGLPHGQPQHF. The CDR3 DNA reads TGTGCCAGCAGTGACCCGGGACAGGGACTCCCCCACGGTCAGCCCCAGCATTTT.

The V gene is TRBV28, the J gene TRBJ2-1; TRBD1 might be the D (7 bases). The germline gives CDR1 MDHEN, CDR2 SYDVKM. The CDR3 is made up of 17 amino acids. The V end lost 3 bases, the J end lost 4 bases, and 19 bases lay between the germline ends. Here the CDR3 reads CASSFLKRQGGYNEQFF. CDR3 nucleotides: TGTGCCAGCAGTTTTTTGAAAAGACAGGGAGGATACAATGAGCAGTTCTTC.

V usage is TRBV7-9 and J usage is TRBJ1-6; D may be TRBD1 (5 bases). V lost 6 bases, J lost 6 bases, and 9 bases lay in between. Germline V gene sequence: CDR1 SEHNR, CDR2 FQNEAQ (reference sequence). The CDR3 is made up of 13 amino acids. CDR3 sequence (DNA): TGTGCCAGCAGGTGGCAGGGTAATTCACCCCTCCACTTT. Its translation: CASRWQGNSPLHF.

This chain connects TRBV6-5 to TRBJ1-2; D unresolved. Germline values: CDR1 MNHEY, CDR2 SVGAGI. The CDR3 contains 16 residues. Trimming removed 0 bases at V and 3 bases at J, with 14 bases between. CDR3 amino acids: CASSYSGDLQYYGYTF. The CDR3, as DNA: TGTGCCAGCAGTTACTCGGGAGACCTCCAGTACTATGGCTACACCTTC.

This chain links TRBV15 with TRBJ2-5, with D possibly TRBD2 on 6 matching bases. This CDR3 has 15 residues. V shed 1 base and J shed 9 bases, with 18 bases lying between them. Germline loops: CDR1 LNHNV, CDR2 YYDKDF (reference sequence). The CDR3 region has the DNA TGTGCCACCAGCAGAGGGAGGGCTAATGTTGAGGCCCAGTACTTC. This gives the protein CATSRGRANVEAQYF.

This clone has more than one count but fewer than ten. The sample carries other DNA sequences with the same CDR3. The chain carries TRBV9 and TRBJ2-2, with TRBD2 identical over 10 bases. Germline CDR1 and CDR2: SGDLS and YYNGEE. The CDR3 covers 15 residues. The junction had 3 bases not matched to a gene; V was cut back by 0 bases and J by 7 bases. CDR3 sequence: CASSVGSGRSGELFF. The CDR3 DNA is TGTGCCAGCAGCGTAGGTAGCGGGAGGAGCGGGGAGCTGTTTTTT. The variable domain in full, completed from reference TRBV9 and TRBJ2-2, reads DSGVTQTPKHLITATGQRVTLRCSPRSGDLSVYWYQQSLDQGLQFLIQYYNGEERAKGNILERFSAQQFPDLHSELNLSSLELGDSALYFCASSVGSGRSGELFFGEGSRLTVL.

This sequence joins TRBV4-1 and TRBJ1-1; the D is unclear. Germline V gene sequence: CDR1 MGHRA, CDR2 YSYEKL. The CDR3 length is 14 residues. Trimming took off 1 base at V and 1 base at J, with 7 bases between the two ends. As DNA, the CDR3 is TGCGCCAGCAGCCAAGTTCGAGAGAACACTGAAGCTTTCTTT. Its translation: CASSQVRENTEAFF.

V is TRBV5-6 and J is TRBJ2-3, with TRBD2 matching 11 bases. The CDR3 sequence is 17 residues long. Germline trimming cut 4 bases from V and 8 bases from J; bases unmatched to any gene: 15. Germline V gene lookup returns CDR1 SGHDT and CDR2 YYEEEE. The CDR3: CASSPLIAGGPVRTQYF. CDR3 DNA sequence: TGTGCCAGCAGCCCCCTTATAGCGGGAGGGCCGGTACGTACGCAGTATTTT.

The chain recombines TRBV28 with TRBJ2-1; D ambiguous. The CDR3 totals 11 residues. Trimming took off 6 bases at V and 5 bases at J, with 5 bases between the two ends. Germline-derived CDR1 and CDR2 are MDHEN and SYDVKM. CDR3 in amino acids: CASRSDNEQFF. The DNA of the CDR3 is TGTGCCAGCAGATCGGACAATGAGCAGTTCTTC.

The V gene is TRBV5-1, the J gene TRBJ2-1; D not certain. The CDR3 consists of 12 residues. Trimming pared 0 bases from V and 10 bases from J, leaving 8 bases between. CDR1 is SGHRS, CDR2 YFSETQ, per germline. The CDR3 loop reads CASSLGRLEQFF. The CDR3 region has the DNA TGCGCCAGCAGCTTGGGACGTTTAGAGCAGTTCTTC.

The V gene is TRBV7-9, the J gene TRBJ2-1; D unresolved. Germline lookup yields CDR1 SEHNR and CDR2 FQNEAQ (reference sequence). This CDR3 spans 11 amino acids. Trimming pared 3 bases from V and 10 bases from J, leaving 7 bases between. CDR3 sequence (DNA): TGTGCCAGCAGCTTTGGCTGGGAGCAGTTCTTC. Amino acid sequence: CASSFGWEQFF.

The chain combines TRBV6-5 with TRBJ2-5; 7 bases match TRBD2. V lost 6 bases and J lost 2; bases outside the gene matches: 3. The CDR3 runs to 13 residues. Germline-derived CDR1 and CDR2 are MNHEY and SVGAGI. The CDR3: CASRKLAQETQYF. In DNA, the CDR3 is TGTGCCAGCAGAAAACTAGCGCAAGAGACCCAGTACTTC.

V gene TRBV7-9 combines with J gene TRBJ1-6; TRBD1 is a possible D gene (5 bases). Trimming stripped 1 base from V and 6 bases from J, with 13 bases between. From germline, CDR1 is SEHNR and CDR2 FQNEAQ (reference sequence). The CDR3 spans 16 residues. The CDR3 region is CASSLVRWGVNSPLHF. The CDR3 DNA sequence: TGTGCCAGCAGCTTAGTTCGCTGGGGGGTTAATTCACCCCTCCACTTT.

Worth noting for this clone: Because it lacks the conserved phenylalanine or tryptophan at the end, this CDR3 is likely a read error. The V gene is TRBV28, the J gene TRBJ1-6, with D possibly TRBD1 on 5 matching bases. V dropped 4 bases and J dropped 0 bases, with 22 bases sitting between them. The CDR3 has 20 residues. Germline V lookup: CDR1 MDHEN, CDR2 SYDVKM. CDR3 nucleotide sequence: TGTGCCAGCAGTTCCCCCTTCGACAGTCTTCCCAGCTCCTATAATTCACCCCTCCACTCT. Its translation is CASSSPFDSLPSSYNSPLHS.

This chain joins TRBV10-1 and TRBJ2-7; no reliable D call. Deletions cut 8 bases from V and 4 bases from J, with 21 bases between. Germline CDR1 is WNHNN and CDR2 is SYGVQD (reference sequence). This CDR3 region has 15 residues. The CDR3 loop reads CASGTPSINGYEQYF. CDR3 coding DNA: TGCGCCAGCGGCACTCCCTCGATTAATGGGTACGAGCAGTACTTC.

This clone was recorded once. Since no conserved phenylalanine or tryptophan closes the CDR3, a read error is the likely cause. This chain's CDR3 is CASSSTGTGTYSNQPQHL. The CDR3 nucleotides are TGTGCCAGCAGTTCTACGGGGACAGGGACATATAGCAATCAGCCCCAGCATCTT. This chain connects TRBV7-9 to TRBJ1-5, with 9 bases identical to TRBD1. This CDR3 comprises 18 residues. Germline lookup yields CDR1 SEHNR and CDR2 FQNEAQ (reference sequence). J lost 0 bases, V lost 6 bases, and 12 bases had no gene match.

DNA of the CDR3: TGCGCCAGCAGTCAGGGGTTTCAGCCCCAGCATTTT. Its translation: CASSQGFQPQHF. V gene TRBV10-2 combines with J gene TRBJ1-5; perhaps TRBD1 as D (6 bases). The germline V gene has CDR1 WSHSY and CDR2 SAAADI. V was trimmed by 5 bases and J by 6 bases, leaving 8 bases between them. The length of the CDR3 is 12 residues.

The chain links TRBV4-1 to TRBJ1-6, with no clear D. V lost 0 bases and J 3 bases, leaving 12 bases between the germline ends. The CDR3 extends over 17 amino acids. The V gene's germline CDR1 is MGHRA and CDR2 YSYEKL. The chain's CDR3 is CASSQDLGSYYNSPLHF. The CDR3 DNA is TGCGCCAGCAGCCAAGACTTAGGCAGTTACTATAATTCACCCCTCCACTTT.

The chain couples TRBV6-1 to TRBJ2-2; D is possibly TRBD2 (5 bases). CDR1 is MNHNS and CDR2 is SASEGT in the germline V gene. The CDR3 is 19 amino acids. V shed 4 bases and J shed 1 base, with 22 bases lying between them. CDR3 in DNA: TGTGCCAGCAGTGGATTGGTGTTCCCAAGCGGATTGAACACCGGGGAGCTGTTTTTT. It yields the protein CASSGLVFPSGLNTGELFF.

The chain combines TRBV7-9 with TRBJ2-1, with 15 bases matching TRBD2. The CDR3 runs 14 residues. Germline V lookup: CDR1 SEHNR, CDR2 FQNEAQ (reference sequence). Trimming took 10 bases from V and 6 from J; bases not matched to a gene: 4. This CDR3 is CANKGLAGGNEQFF. In DNA, the CDR3 is TGTGCCAACAAGGGACTAGCGGGGGGCAATGAGCAGTTCTTC.